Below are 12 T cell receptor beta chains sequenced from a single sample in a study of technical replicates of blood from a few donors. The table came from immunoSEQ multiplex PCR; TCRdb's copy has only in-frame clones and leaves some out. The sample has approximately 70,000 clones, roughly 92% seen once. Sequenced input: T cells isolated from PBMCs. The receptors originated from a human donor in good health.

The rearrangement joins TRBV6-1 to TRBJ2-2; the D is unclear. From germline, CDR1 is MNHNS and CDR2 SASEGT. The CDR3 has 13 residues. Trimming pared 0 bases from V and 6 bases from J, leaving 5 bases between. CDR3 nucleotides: TGTGCCAGCAGTGAAGCTGAGCCCGGGGAGCTGTTTTTT. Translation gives CASSEAEPGELFF.

The chain's CDR3 is CASSLDLGQPQHF. The CDR3 bases are TGTGCCAGCAGCTTAGATCTCGGTCAGCCCCAGCATTTT. V and J are TRBV11-2 and TRBJ1-5, with D unresolved. Germline values: CDR1 SGHAT, CDR2 FQNNGV. The CDR3 is made up of 13 amino acids. The ends were cut back, 0 bases at V and 6 bases at J, with 6 bases in the middle.

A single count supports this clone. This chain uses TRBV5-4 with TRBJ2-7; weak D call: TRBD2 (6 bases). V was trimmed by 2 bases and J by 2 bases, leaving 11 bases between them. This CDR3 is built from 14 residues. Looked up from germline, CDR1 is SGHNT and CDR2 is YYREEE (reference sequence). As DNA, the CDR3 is TGTGCCAGCAGCTTAGGGGACTCCACCTACGAGCAGTACTTC. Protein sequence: CASSLGDSTYEQYF.

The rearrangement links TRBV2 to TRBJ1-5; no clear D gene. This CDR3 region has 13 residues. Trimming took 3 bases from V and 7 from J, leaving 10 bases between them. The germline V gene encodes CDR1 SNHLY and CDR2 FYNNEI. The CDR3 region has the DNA TGTGCCAGCAGTGACTACGGTTTACAGCCCCAGCATTTT. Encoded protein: CASSDYGLQPQHF.

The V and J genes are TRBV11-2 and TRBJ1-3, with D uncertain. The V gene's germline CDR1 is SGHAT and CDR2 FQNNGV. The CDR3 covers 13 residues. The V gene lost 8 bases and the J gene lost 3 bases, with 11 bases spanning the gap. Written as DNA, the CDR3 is TGTGCCAGCGTAGCAGTAAATGGAAACACCATATATTTT. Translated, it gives CASVAVNGNTIYF.

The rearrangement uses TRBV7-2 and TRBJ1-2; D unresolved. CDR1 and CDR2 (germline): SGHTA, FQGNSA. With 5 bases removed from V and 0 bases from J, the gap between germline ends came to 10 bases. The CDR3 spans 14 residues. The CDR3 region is CASSPLGANYGYTF. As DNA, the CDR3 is TGTGCCAGCAGCCCCCTTGGAGCTAACTATGGCTACACCTTC. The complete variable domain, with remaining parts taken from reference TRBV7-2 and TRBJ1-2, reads GAGVSQSPSNKVTEKGKDVELRCDPISGHTALYWYRQSLGQGLEFLIYFQGNSAPDKSGLPSDRFSAERTGGSVSTLTIQRTQQEDSAVYLCASSPLGANYGYTFGSGTRLTVV.

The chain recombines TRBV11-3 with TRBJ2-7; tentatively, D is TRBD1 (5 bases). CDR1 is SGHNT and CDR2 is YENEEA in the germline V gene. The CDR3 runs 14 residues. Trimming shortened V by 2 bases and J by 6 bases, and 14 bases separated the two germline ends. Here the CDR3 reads CASSLSRQTAEQYF. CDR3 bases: TGTGCCAGCAGCTTATCGAGACAGACGGCCGAGCAGTACTTC.

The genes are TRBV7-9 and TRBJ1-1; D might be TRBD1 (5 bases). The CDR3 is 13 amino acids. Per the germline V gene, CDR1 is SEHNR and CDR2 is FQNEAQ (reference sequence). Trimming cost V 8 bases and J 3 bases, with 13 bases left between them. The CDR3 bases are TGTGCCAGCGGGAAGGGGTGGGACACTGAAGCTTTCTTT. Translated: CASGKGWDTEAFF.

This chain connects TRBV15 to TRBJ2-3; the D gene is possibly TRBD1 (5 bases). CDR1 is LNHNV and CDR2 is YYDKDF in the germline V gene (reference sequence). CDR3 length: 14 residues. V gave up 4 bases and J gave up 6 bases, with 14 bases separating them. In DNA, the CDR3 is TGTGCCACCAGCACGGGCTCCAGGGTGGATACGCAGTATTTT. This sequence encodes CATSTGSRVDTQYF.

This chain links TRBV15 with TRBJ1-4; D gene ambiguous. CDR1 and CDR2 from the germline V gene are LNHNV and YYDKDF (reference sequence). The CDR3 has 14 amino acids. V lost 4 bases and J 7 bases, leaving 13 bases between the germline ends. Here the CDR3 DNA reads TGTGCCACCAGCATGGGCCCGGAGGGTGAAAAACTGTTTTTT. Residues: CATSMGPEGEKLFF.

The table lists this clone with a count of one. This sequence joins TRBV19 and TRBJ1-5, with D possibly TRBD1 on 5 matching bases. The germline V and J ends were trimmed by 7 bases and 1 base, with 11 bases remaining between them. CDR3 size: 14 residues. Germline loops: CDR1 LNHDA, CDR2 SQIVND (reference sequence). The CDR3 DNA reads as TGTGCCAGTAATGGCAGGGCAAGCAATCAGCCCCAGCATTTT. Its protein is CASNGRASNQPQHF.

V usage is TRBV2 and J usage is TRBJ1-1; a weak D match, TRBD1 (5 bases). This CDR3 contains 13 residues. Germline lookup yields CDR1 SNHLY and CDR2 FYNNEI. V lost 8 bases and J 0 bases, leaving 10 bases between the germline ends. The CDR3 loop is CASSRAMNTEAFF. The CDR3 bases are TGTGCCAGCTCCAGGGCTATGAACACTGAAGCTTTCTTT.